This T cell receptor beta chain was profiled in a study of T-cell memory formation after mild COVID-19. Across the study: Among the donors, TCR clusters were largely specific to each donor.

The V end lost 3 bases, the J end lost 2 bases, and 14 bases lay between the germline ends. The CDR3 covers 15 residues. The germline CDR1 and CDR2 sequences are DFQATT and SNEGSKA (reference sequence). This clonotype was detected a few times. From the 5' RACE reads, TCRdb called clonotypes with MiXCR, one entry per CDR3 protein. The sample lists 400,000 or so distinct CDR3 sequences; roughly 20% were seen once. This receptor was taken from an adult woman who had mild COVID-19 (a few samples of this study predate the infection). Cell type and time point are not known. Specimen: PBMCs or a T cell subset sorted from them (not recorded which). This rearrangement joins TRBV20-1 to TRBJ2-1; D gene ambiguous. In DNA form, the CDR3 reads TGCAGTGCTAGTCAGGTAACCCACCCCTACAATGAGCAGTTCTTC. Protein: CSASQVTHPYNEQFF.